The source of this TCR beta chain is a study of T-cell reconstitution after alpha-beta-depleted transplantation in children. Trimming took 0 bases from V and 4 from J, leaving 18 bases between them. Germline values: CDR1 LGHNA, CDR2 YSLEER. The CDR3 runs to 17 residues. Construction of the TCRbeta library involved unique molecular identifiers. TCRdb re-called the PCR reads through MiXCR, storing one row per CDR3 protein. Among hundreds of thousands of distinct CDR3 sequences, 10% to 13% were seen once, and the ten largest hold less than 5%. The source material was PBMCs from the stem cell graft donor, sampled from the stem cell graft. This receptor was obtained from a human donor who donated a stem cell graft to a child with acute myeloid leukemia. The gene calls are TRBV4-3 and TRBJ2-5; D is tentatively TRBD1 or TRBD2 (5 bases each). CDR3 sequence: CASSQELPGRGGETQYF. CDR3 in DNA: TGCGCCAGCAGCCAAGAACTGCCGGGACGGGGCGGAGAGACCCAGTACTTC.